The 8 T cell receptor beta chains below come from one sample, sequenced in a study of blood T cell repertoires in COVID-19. Only in-frame clones appear in the TCRdb table, and some are missing; sequencing was by immunoSEQ multiplex PCR. This sample has 100,000 to 150,000 clones, with roughly two thirds found just once. The sample consisted of peripheral blood. The receptors shown here come from a woman in her 70s with acute or convalescent COVID-19.

This clone was counted only a few times. This rearrangement joins TRBV6-5 to TRBJ2-1; the match to TRBD2 covers 14 bases. V dropped 5 bases and J dropped 8; count of bases not matched to a gene: 5. The CDR3 is 15 amino acids. Germline values: CDR1 MNHEY, CDR2 SVGAGI. DNA of the CDR3: TGTGCCAGCAGTACGGGACTAGCGGGAGTAGATGAGCAGTTCTTC. It codes for CASSTGLAGVDEQFF.

The chain has TRBV19 and TRBJ2-1; maybe TRBD2 (6 bases). Germline lookup yields CDR1 LNHDA and CDR2 SQIVND (reference sequence). This CDR3 contains 14 residues. V was trimmed by 1 base and J by 7 bases, leaving 11 bases between them. The CDR3 loop is CASSIALGGNEQFF. CDR3 bases: TGTGCCAGTAGTATAGCCCTCGGGGGTAATGAGCAGTTCTTC.

The chain carries TRBV20-1 and TRBJ1-1; 8 bases fit TRBD1. Looked up from germline, CDR1 is DFQATT and CDR2 is SNEGSKA (reference sequence). With 3 bases clipped from V and 5 bases from J, the junction kept 5 bases outside the gene matches. This CDR3 has 13 amino acids. The CDR3 here is CSASDGQGTEAFF. The CDR3 DNA reads as TGCAGTGCTAGTGACGGACAGGGTACTGAAGCTTTCTTT.

This clone was found many times. V and J are TRBV19 and TRBJ2-7; TRBD2 matches at 11 bases. This CDR3 has 14 amino acids. V lost 4 bases and J lost 6; bases outside the gene matches: 5. Per germline, CDR1 LNHDA and CDR2 SQIVND (reference sequence). Written as DNA, the CDR3 is TGTGCCAGTAGTACGGGACTAGCGGAAGGCGAGCAGTACTTC. It translates to CASSTGLAEGEQYF.

The chain couples TRBV24-1 to TRBJ1-1; TRBD1 agrees at 9 bases. After removal of 7 bases from V and 6 bases from J, the junction contained 8 bases not matched to a gene. CDR1 KGHDR and CDR2 SFDVKD come from the germline V gene. The CDR3 consists of 14 residues. CDR3 bases: TGTGCCACCAGGGGGACAGGGCGGGGAGCTGAAGCTTTCTTT. Amino acids: CATRGTGRGAEAFF.

The J gene is TRBJ2-3, the V gene TRBV7-6, with D maybe TRBD2 (5 bases). The V end was cut by 5 bases, the J end by 0 bases, with 6 bases between. CDR3 length equals 13 residues. Germline CDR1 reads SGHVS; CDR2 reads FNYEAQ. Here the CDR3 reads CASSGGSTDTQYF. The DNA of the CDR3 is TGTGCCAGCAGCGGCGGGAGCACAGATACGCAGTATTTT.

This sequence joins TRBV6-5 and TRBJ2-5, with D possibly being TRBD1 (5 bases). CDR1 and CDR2 from the germline V gene are MNHEY and SVGAGI. V was trimmed by 3 bases and J by 1 base, leaving 9 bases between them. This CDR3 spans 14 amino acids. The CDR3, as DNA: TGTGCCAGCAGTTATGGGGCCGCCCAAGAGACCCAGTACTTC. Its protein is CASSYGAAQETQYF.

V gene TRBV7-9 combines with J gene TRBJ1-2, with D maybe TRBD1 (6 bases). CDR3 length: 14 amino acids. Germline lookup yields CDR1 SEHNR and CDR2 FQNEAQ (reference sequence). The germline V and J ends were trimmed by 5 bases and 4 bases, with 14 bases remaining between them. CDR3 region: CASSPGEDGYGYTF. The CDR3 region has the DNA TGTGCCAGCAGCCCAGGGGAAGATGGCTATGGCTACACCTTC.